These T cell receptor beta chains were read from a single sample in a study of control samples from healthy donors and cancer patients. Sequencing was performed with immunoSEQ multiplex PCR; in TCRdb, only in-frame clones are kept and a portion is missing. The sample lists 100,000 or so clones, approximately 90% occurring once. Sequenced: blood. The receptors shown here come from a woman aged 25 to 39 in good health. Both conserved end residues are part of each CDR3. A D gene is named only where the DNA matches it firmly. Size is omitted from some rows. Given values are once, few, many or a class for expanded clones.

size	D	J	V	CDR3	DNA
NA	NA	TRBJ2-2	TRBV11-3	CASSRQANTGELFF	TGTGCCAGCAGCCGACAGGCGAACACCGGGGAGCTGTTTTTT
NA	NA	TRBJ2-2	TRBV7-9	CASSDRTDTGELFF	TGTGCCAGCAGCGACAGGACCGACACCGGGGAGCTGTTTTTT
NA	NA	TRBJ2-3	TRBV5-1	CASSPETRRTDTQYF	TGCGCCAGCAGCCCAGAAACCCGACGGACAGATACGCAGTATTTT
NA	NA	TRBJ1-5	TRBV4-1	CASSQDAGTQPQHF	TGCGCCAGCAGCCAAGATGCAGGGACTCAGCCCCAGCATTTT
NA	NA	TRBJ1-6	TRBV6-6	CASNEDSNNSPLHF	TGTGCCAGCAACGAGGACAGCAATAATTCACCCCTCCACTTT
NA	TRBD2	TRBJ2-3	TRBV7-3	CASSLNPGLAGSGDTQYF	TGTGCCAGCAGCTTAAACCCGGGACTAGCGGGGAGTGGAGATACGCAGTATTTT
once	NA	TRBJ1-2	TRBV13	CASSSAGGFTYNYGYTF	TGTGCCAGCAGCTCCGCGGGGGGCTTCACCTATAACTATGGCTACACCTTC
NA	TRBD2	TRBJ2-3	TRBV4-1	CASSQDPGLETDTQYF	TGCGCCAGCAGCCAGGATCCGGGACTAGAGACAGATACGCAGTATTTT
NA	TRBD2	TRBJ2-2	TRBV2	CASTRGAGVNTGELFF	TGTGCCAGCACCCGAGGGGCGGGGGTGAACACCGGGGAGCTGTTTTTT
NA	NA	TRBJ2-1	TRBV3-1/TRBV3-2	CASSRLQGKQFF	TGTGCCAGCAGCCGCTTACAGGGTAAGCAGTTCTTC
few	NA	TRBJ1-1	TRBV7-2	CASSSNVLGGTEAFF	TGTGCCAGCAGCTCTAATGTCTTGGGGGGCACTGAAGCTTTCTTT
NA	TRBD2	TRBJ2-2	TRBV2	CASRGGEGAPGELFF	TGTGCCAGCAGGGGGGGGGAGGGTGCGCCCGGGGAGCTGTTTTTT
NA	TRBD2	TRBJ2-7	TRBV28	CASSSPPGLADSYEQYF	TGTGCCAGCAGTTCGCCCCCCGGACTAGCGGATTCCTACGAGCAGTACTTC
NA	TRBD2	TRBJ2-7	TRBV2	CASSWTSGSSEQYF	TGTGCCAGCAGCTGGACTAGCGGGAGCTCCGAGCAGTACTTC
NA	NA	TRBJ1-4	TRBV6-5	CASRIRGPNEKLFF	TGTGCCAGCAGGATCAGGGGACCTAATGAAAAACTGTTTTTT